This T cell receptor beta chain was sequenced during a study of shared clonotypes between healthy human individuals. General study findings and limits: A reduction in generation probabilities was seen for non-shared clonotypes relative to those shared by all four donors.

Per the original methods: Filtering of immunoSEQ junctional sequences could not match full-length read filtering. Here immunoSEQ multiplex PCR was the method, and the copy in TCRdb shows in-frame clones only, minus some. V and J calls and clone size are those listed in that table; D and trimming were worked out from the DNA. The table lists roughly 1,000,000 clones, roughly 74% of them singletons, with 0.4% to 0.55% in the top ten. Germline CDR1 reads KGHSH; CDR2 reads LQKENI. The CDR3 is made up of 13 amino acids. Trimming took off 3 bases at V and 3 bases at J, with 7 bases between the two ends. Remarks on this clone: Its antigen is not identified. At the DNA level, this CDR3 is encoded by other sequences in the same sample as well.

Material for sequencing was memory CD4+ T cells from PBMCs. Sample subset: CD45RA-negative fraction. The chain uses TRBV18 and TRBJ2-3, with D tentatively TRBD1 (6 bases). This TCR was recovered from a man aged 18 to 29 in good health. Some clones in this sample may be carry-over from other donors' samples. The CDR3, as DNA: TGTGCCAGCTCACCCGACAGGACAGATACGCAGTATTTT. Protein sequence: CASSPDRTDTQYF.